These 2 T cell receptor beta chains were all obtained from the same sample, sequenced in a study of blood T cells in healthy people across ages. PCR was performed a second time for about 7 to 12 cycles using a sample-barcoded 5' primer and a J-beta primer mix. Via MiXCR, TCRdb re-called the 5' RACE reads, giving one row per CDR3 protein. The top ten clones hold 15% to 19% of a sample with 550,000 to 800,000 distinct CDR3 sequences, roughly 32% of them seen once. Sequencing was performed on blood. These receptors were obtained from a woman of 80 years or more in good health.

This clonotype was recorded at least ten times. J is TRBJ1-2 and V is TRBV7-8; TRBD1 is a possible D gene (6 bases). From germline, CDR1 is SGHVS and CDR2 FQNEAQ. The V end lost 5 bases, the J end lost 7 bases, and 20 bases lay between the germline ends. The CDR3 covers 15 residues. The CDR3 spells CASSLRSGFRGGYTF. DNA of the CDR3: TGTGCCAGCAGCCTAAGAAGCGGATTCAGGGGTGGCTACACCTTC.

This clonotype was counted ten times or more. The rearrangement joins TRBV28 to TRBJ2-5, with TRBD2 matching over 10 bases. The trim removed 6 bases at V and 5 bases at J, leaving 6 bases unmatched. CDR3 length: 14 amino acids. CDR1 is MDHEN, CDR2 SYDVKM, per germline. The CDR3 DNA sequence: TGTGCCAGCAGCTCAGCGGGGGGGATGGAGACCCAGTACTTC. It yields the protein CASSSAGGMETQYF. The full variable domain, its missing parts supplied by reference TRBV28 and TRBJ2-5, is DVKVTQSSRYLVKRTGEKVFLECVQDMDHENMFWYRQDPGLGLRLIYFSYDVKMKEKGDIPEGYSVSREKKERFSLILESASTNQTSMYLCASSSAGGMETQYFGPGTRLLVL.